These T cell receptor beta chains were read from a single sample in a study of OX40 agonist ivuxolimab in advanced cancers. Produced via immunoSEQ multiplex PCR; TCRdb's table is partial and in-frame only. The sample has roughly 67,000 clones; approximately 86% are singletons. Specimen: CD4+ or CD8+ T cells sorted from blood, collected in a trial of the OX40 agonist ivuxolimab. These receptors were taken from an adult with an advanced solid tumor such as melanoma, head and neck, liver or kidney cancer. Each CDR3 is given with its conserved first and last residue. A D gene is named only where the DNA matches it firmly. Part of the rows lack a size; the others show once, few, many or a class for expanded clones.

TRBV18	TRBJ1-2	few	NA	CASLQDRAARTIISTF	TGTGCCAGCCTTCAGGACCGCGCAGCGCGGACAATAATCTCGACCTTC
TRBV4-1	TRBJ2-2	NA	NA	CATRVNTGELFF	TGCGCGACTCGGGTGAACACCGGGGAGCTGTTTTTT
TRBV10-1	TRBJ2-7	few	NA	CASSESGVSEQYF	TGCGCCAGCAGTGAGAGTGGGGTGAGTGAGCAGTACTTC
TRBV9	TRBJ1-3	NA	NA	CASSVGRISGNTIYF	TGTGCCAGCAGCGTAGGGCGGATCTCTGGAAACACCATATATTTT
TRBV5-1	TRBJ2-1	few	TRBD2	CASSSSVAGATYNEQFF	TGCGCCAGCAGCTCTAGTGTAGCGGGAGCAACCTACAATGAGCAGTTCTTC
TRBV28	TRBJ1-3	NA	NA	CASSSGNEHTIYF	TGTGCCAGCAGTTCAGGGAATGAACACACCATATATTTT
TRBV7-7	TRBJ1-1	NA	NA	CASSLPGPNLLMNTEAFF	TGTGCCAGCAGCTTACCAGGACCTAATCTCCTTATGAACACTGAAGCTTTCTTT
TRBV25-1	TRBJ1-2	NA	NA	CASSVQGSYGYTF	TGTGCCAGCAGTGTACAGGGTTCCTATGGCTACACCTTC
TRBV19	TRBJ2-3	NA	TRBD1	CASRTGVDTQYF	TGTGCCAGTAGGACAGGGGTAGATACGCAGTATTTT
TRBV6-6	TRBJ2-3	NA	TRBD1	CATSPGTGGSNQPQYF	TGTGCCACCTCCCCCGGGACAGGAGGTTCCAATCAGCCCCAGTATTTT
TRBV6-5	TRBJ2-2	NA	NA	CASRRVGELFF	TGTGCCAGCAGGAGAGTCGGGGAGCTGTTTTTT
TRBV6-5	TRBJ2-7	NA	TRBD2	CASDASGSYEQYF	TGTGCCTCCGATGCTAGCGGATCCTACGAGCAGTACTTC
TRBV28	TRBJ1-2	NA	TRBD1	CASSAIDRDGYTF	TGTGCCAGCAGTGCAATTGACAGGGATGGCTACACCTTC
TRBV19	TRBJ1-3	NA	NA	CASLRTASSGNTIYF	TGTGCCAGTCTTCGGACAGCCTCCTCTGGAAACACCATATATTTT
TRBV6-5	TRBJ1-2	NA	NA	CASSPEGEGGGYTF	TGTGCCAGCAGTCCTGAGGGGGAAGGGGGTGGCTACACCTTC
TRBV15	TRBJ1-2	NA	TRBD1	CATSKEQGTYGYTF	TGTGCCACCAGCAAAGAACAGGGGACCTATGGCTACACCTTC
TRBV15	TRBJ2-3	NA	NA	CATSRDLLEATSTDTQYF	TGTGCCACCAGCAGAGATCTATTAGAAGCGACTAGCACAGATACGCAGTATTTT
TRBV7-7	TRBJ2-1	NA	TRBD2	CASSTRAGVGEQFF	TGTGCTAGCAGCACCCGAGCGGGAGTGGGCGAGCAGTTCTTC
TRBV7-2	TRBJ2-3	NA	NA	CASSLDETTQYF	TGTGCCAGCAGCTTGGACGAAACGACGCAGTATTTT
TRBV7-2	TRBJ1-1	NA	NA	CASSSSGGFEAFF	TGTGCCAGCAGCTCGAGCGGTGGATTTGAAGCTTTCTTT
TRBV4-1	TRBJ1-2	NA	NA	CASSQGESGSYGYTF	TGCGCCAGCAGCCAAGGGGAATCGGGCAGCTATGGCTACACCTTC
TRBV6-6	TRBJ2-7	NA	TRBD1	CASRDRGFPYRDF	TGTGCCAGCAGGGACAGGGGATTCCCCTACCGTGACTTC
TRBV19	TRBJ1-1	NA	NA	CASRRAGGNTEAFF	TGTGCCAGTAGGCGGGCGGGTGGGAACACTGAAGCTTTCTTT
TRBV7-3	TRBJ2-5	NA	TRBD2	CASRPTGGLQETQYF	TGTGCCAGCAGGCCCACGGGGGGATTGCAAGAGACCCAGTACTTC
TRBV7-2	TRBJ2-1	NA	NA	CASSLGNLRQFF	TGTGCCAGCAGCTTAGGTAACCTGCGGCAGTTCTTC
TRBV11-3	TRBJ1-2	once	NA	CASSGKTNYGYTF	TGTGCCAGCAGCGGGAAAACCAACTATGGCTACACCTTC
TRBV30	TRBJ1-1	NA	NA	CAWSVLVGSTEAFF	TGTGCCTGGAGTGTACTTGTCGGAAGCACTGAAGCTTTCTTT
TRBV30	TRBJ1-4	NA	NA	CASSGATNEKLFF	TGTGCCTCCTCAGGGGCAACTAATGAAAAACTGTTTTTT
TRBV18	TRBJ1-1	NA	NA	CASSPLSGNTEAFF	TGTGCCAGCTCACCGCTTTCCGGGAACACTGAAGCTTTCTTT
TRBV6-1	TRBJ2-2	NA	NA	CASGGRGDTGELFF	TGTGCCAGCGGAGGCAGGGGGGACACCGGGGAGCTGTTTTTT
TRBV28	TRBJ1-1	NA	NA	CASSFLGGRDTEAFF	TGTGCCAGCAGTTTTTTGGGGGGAAGGGACACTGAAGCTTTCTTT
TRBV5-6	TRBJ2-7	NA	NA	CASSWRYEQYF	TGTGCCAGCAGCTGGAGATACGAGCAGTACTTC
TRBV28	TRBJ1-3	NA	NA	CASSPVSGNTIYF	TGTGCCAGCAGTCCTGTCTCTGGAAACACCATATATTTT
TRBV19	TRBJ2-1	NA	NA	CASSTGRSYNEQFF	TGTGCCAGTAGTACAGGCCGCTCCTACAATGAGCAGTTCTTC
TRBV27	TRBJ2-7	once	TRBD1	CASSSPRPAGTGALGEQYF	TGTGCCAGCAGTTCTCCCCGACCTGCCGGGACAGGGGCCCTCGGGGAGCAGTACTTC
TRBV11-2	TRBJ2-5	NA	NA	CATASSDETQYF	TGTGCCACCGCATCATCCGATGAGACCCAGTACTTC
TRBV28	TRBJ2-3	few	TRBD2	CASTKSGSWDTQYF	TGTGCCAGCACTAAAAGCGGGAGTTGGGATACGCAGTATTTT
TRBV6-4	TRBJ1-2	NA	NA	CASSDSSRGSTYGYTF	TGTGCCAGCAGTGACTCCAGCCGGGGGTCAACCTATGGCTACACCTTC
TRBV30	TRBJ2-5	NA	NA	CAWGAGPETQYF	TGTGCCTGGGGGGCCGGGCCCGAGACCCAGTACTTC
TRBV19	TRBJ2-3	NA	NA	CASSIQGNTDTQYF	TGTGCCAGTAGTATACAAGGTAACACAGATACGCAGTATTTT
TRBV29-1	TRBJ1-3	NA	TRBD1	CSVVKGTGNGNTIYF	TGCAGCGTTGTTAAGGGGACAGGGAATGGAAACACCATATATTTT